Described below is a single T cell receptor (beta chain) sequence and its context. Sequenced by immunoSEQ multiplex PCR; TCRdb stores in-frame clones only, minus some. The sample holds 550,000 to 800,000 clones, over 75% seen once. The data stem from a study of shared T cell receptors in the human thymus. These data also formed part of another study, on human thymus T cells. That work contributes: Donation came from healthy Finnish infants having corrective surgery for congenital heart defects.

Material for sequencing was thymocytes. The clonotype originates from a girl less than two years old with a congenital heart defect.

Here the CDR3 reads CASVRGNQETQYF. DNA for the CDR3: TGTGCCAGCGTCAGGGGGAACCAAGAGACCCAGTACTTC. J is TRBJ2-5 and V is TRBV7-6; TRBD1 aligns across 7 bases. This CDR3 has 13 amino acids. Per the germline V gene, CDR1 is SGHVS and CDR2 is FNYEAQ. V shed 8 bases and J 0 bases; nucleotides not matched to a gene: 3.